This T cell receptor beta chain stems from a study of lymphopenia after photon versus proton radiotherapy. This clone was observed a handful of times. TCRdb's copy holds only in-frame clones and misses some; the assay was immunoSEQ multiplex PCR. The sample holds about 26,000 clones; about four fifths are singletons and the top ten take roughly 3.5%. The CDR3 has 15 amino acids. Unmatched junction bases numbered 5, after V lost 5 bases and J lost 4 bases. From germline, CDR1 is SGHTA and CDR2 FQGNSA. The clonotype was recovered from a woman between 50 and 59 years old with pancreatic cancer. The gene calls are TRBV7-2 and TRBJ2-3, with TRBD2 identical over 11 bases. The source was peripheral blood, collected from a patient treated with photon-based radiotherapy. Here the CDR3 DNA reads TGTGCCAGCAGCACTAGCGGGAGCTCCGCAGATACGCAGTATTTT. It translates to CASSTSGSSADTQYF.